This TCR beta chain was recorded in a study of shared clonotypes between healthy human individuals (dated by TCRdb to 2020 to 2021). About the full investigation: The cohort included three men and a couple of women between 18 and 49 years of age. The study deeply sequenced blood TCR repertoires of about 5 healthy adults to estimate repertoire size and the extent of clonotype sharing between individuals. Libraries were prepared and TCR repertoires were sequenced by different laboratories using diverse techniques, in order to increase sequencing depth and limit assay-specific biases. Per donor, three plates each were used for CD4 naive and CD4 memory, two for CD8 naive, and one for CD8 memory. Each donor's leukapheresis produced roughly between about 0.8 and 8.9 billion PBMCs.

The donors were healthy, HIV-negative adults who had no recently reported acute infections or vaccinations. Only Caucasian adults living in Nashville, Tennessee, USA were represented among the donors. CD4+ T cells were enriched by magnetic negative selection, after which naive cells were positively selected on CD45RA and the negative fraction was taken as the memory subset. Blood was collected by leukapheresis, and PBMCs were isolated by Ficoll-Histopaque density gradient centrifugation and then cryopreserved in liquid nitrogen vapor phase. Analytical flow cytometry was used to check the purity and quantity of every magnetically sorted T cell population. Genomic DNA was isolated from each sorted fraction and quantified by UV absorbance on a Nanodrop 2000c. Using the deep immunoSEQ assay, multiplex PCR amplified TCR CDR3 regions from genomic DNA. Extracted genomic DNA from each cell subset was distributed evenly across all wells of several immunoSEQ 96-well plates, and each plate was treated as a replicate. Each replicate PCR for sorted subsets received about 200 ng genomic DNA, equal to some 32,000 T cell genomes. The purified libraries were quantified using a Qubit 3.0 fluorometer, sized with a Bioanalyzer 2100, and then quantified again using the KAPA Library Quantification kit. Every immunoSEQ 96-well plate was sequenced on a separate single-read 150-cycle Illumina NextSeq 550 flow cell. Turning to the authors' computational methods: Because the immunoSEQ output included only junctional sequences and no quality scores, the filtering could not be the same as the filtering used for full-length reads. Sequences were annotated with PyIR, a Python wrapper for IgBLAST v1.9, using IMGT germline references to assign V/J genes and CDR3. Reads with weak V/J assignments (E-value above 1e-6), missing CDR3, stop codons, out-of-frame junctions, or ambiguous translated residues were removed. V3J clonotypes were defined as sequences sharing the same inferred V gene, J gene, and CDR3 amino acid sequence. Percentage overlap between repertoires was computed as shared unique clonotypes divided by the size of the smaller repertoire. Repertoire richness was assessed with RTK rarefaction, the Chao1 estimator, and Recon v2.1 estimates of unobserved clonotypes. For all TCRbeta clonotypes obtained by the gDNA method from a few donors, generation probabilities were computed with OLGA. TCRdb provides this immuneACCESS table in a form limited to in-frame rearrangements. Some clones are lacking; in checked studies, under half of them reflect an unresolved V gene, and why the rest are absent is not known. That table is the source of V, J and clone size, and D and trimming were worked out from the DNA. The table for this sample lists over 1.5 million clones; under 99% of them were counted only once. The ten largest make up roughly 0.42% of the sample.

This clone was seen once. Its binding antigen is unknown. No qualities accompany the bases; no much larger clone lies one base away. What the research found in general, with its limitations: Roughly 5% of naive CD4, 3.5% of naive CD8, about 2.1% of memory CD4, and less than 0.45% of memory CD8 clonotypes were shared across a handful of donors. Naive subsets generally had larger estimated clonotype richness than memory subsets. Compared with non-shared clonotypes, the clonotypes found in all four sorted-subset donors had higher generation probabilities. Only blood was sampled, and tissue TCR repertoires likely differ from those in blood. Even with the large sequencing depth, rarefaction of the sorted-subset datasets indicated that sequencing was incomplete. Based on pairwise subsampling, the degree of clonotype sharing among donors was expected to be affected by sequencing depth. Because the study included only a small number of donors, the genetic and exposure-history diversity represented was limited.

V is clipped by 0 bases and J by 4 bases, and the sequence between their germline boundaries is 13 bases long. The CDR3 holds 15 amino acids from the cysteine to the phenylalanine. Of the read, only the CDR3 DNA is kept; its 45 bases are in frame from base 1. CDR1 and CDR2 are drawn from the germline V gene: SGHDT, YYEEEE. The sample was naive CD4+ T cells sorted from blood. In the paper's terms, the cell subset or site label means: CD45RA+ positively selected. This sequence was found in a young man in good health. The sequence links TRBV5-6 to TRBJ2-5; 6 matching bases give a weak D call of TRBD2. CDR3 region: CASSLVASEGETQYF. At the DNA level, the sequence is TGTGCCAGCAGCTTGGTGGCTAGCGAGGGAGAGACCCAGTACTTC.